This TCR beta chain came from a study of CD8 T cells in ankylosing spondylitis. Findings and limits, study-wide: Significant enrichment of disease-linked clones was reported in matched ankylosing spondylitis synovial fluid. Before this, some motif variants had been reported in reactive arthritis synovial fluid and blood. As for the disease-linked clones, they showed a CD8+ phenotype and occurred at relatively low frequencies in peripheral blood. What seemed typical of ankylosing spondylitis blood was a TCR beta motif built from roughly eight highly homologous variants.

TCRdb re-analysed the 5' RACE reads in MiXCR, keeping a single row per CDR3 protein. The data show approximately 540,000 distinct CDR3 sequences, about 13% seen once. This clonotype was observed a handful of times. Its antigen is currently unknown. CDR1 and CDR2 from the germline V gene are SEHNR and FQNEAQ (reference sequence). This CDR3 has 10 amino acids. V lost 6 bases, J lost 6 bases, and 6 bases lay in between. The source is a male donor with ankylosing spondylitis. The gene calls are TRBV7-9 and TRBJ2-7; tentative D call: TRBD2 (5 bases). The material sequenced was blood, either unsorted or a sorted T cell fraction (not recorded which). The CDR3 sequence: CASSGSEQYF. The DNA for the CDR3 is TGTGCCAGCAGTGGGAGCGAGCAGTACTTC.